Below, 9 T cell receptor beta chains from the same sample are listed, as sequenced in a study of shared clonotypes between healthy human individuals. The data were produced by immunoSEQ multiplex PCR, yet TCRdb's version contains in-frame clones alone and is incomplete. The table includes hundreds of thousands of clones, roughly three quarters detected once. The sequenced material came from PBMCs. The receptors shown here come from a woman aged 40 to 50 in good health. Some clones in this sample may be carry-over from other donors' samples.

Turning to this clone: It is likely a read error: a sequence one base away is far more abundant. This sample also contains other DNA sequences that code for the same CDR3. The chain recombines TRBV10-2 with TRBJ1-5; 8 nucleotides agree with TRBD1. Germline V CDR1 and CDR2: WSHSY, SAAADI. The CDR3 sequence is 12 residues long. The CDR3 DNA sequence: TGCGCCAGCAGGGACAGGGATCAACCCCAGCATTTT. Its protein is CASRDRDQPQHF.

The chain employs TRBV29-1 and TRBJ2-1; no reliable D call. The germline CDR1 and CDR2 sequences are SQVTM and ANQGSEA. The CDR3 is 15 amino acids. Trimming cost V 1 base and J 0 bases, with 10 bases left between them. CDR3 nucleotides: TGCAGCGTTGAAGCGGGTAGAAGCTCCTACAATGAGCAGTTCTTC. Its translation is CSVEAGRSSYNEQFF.

As concerns this clone: A far larger clone lies a single base away; this is likely a read error. The chain has TRBV7-2 and TRBJ2-7, with D hard to call. Trimming stripped 4 bases from V and 2 bases from J, with 3 bases between. Per germline, CDR1 SGHTA and CDR2 FQGNSA. This CDR3 spans 11 amino acids. CDR3 nucleotide sequence: TGTGCCAGCAGCTATACCTACGAGCAGTACTTC. Protein: CASSYTYEQYF.

The chain has TRBV27 and TRBJ2-1; 11 nucleotides align to TRBD2. CDR3 size: 16 residues. J lost 10 bases, V lost 7 bases, and 15 bases had no gene match. Germline V gene sequence: CDR1 MNHEY, CDR2 SMNVEV (reference sequence). The CDR3, as DNA: TGTGCCAGCACACCTGGCTCGTTAGCGGGAGGGGTAGAGCAGTTCTTC. Its translation is CASTPGSLAGGVEQFF.

The V gene is TRBV25-1, the J gene TRBJ2-1; D call uncertain. V was cut by 4 bases and J by 2 bases, with 9 bases left in between. The germline gives CDR1 MGHDK, CDR2 SYGVNS. This CDR3 region has 14 residues. The CDR3 region has the DNA TGTGCCAGCAGTGTAGCATACGCCTACAATGAGCAGTTCTTC. It encodes CASSVAYAYNEQFF.

Concerning this clone: The likely explanation is a read error, given a far larger clone one base away. The chain combines TRBV29-1 with TRBJ1-1, with a weak D call TRBD1 (6 bases). The germline V gene has CDR1 SQVTM and CDR2 ANQGSEA. The V end was cut by 7 bases, the J end by 4 bases, with 25 bases between. The CDR3 covers 16 residues. The CDR3: CSGRRVGGPEGTEAFF. CDR3 coding DNA: TGCAGCGGACGGAGGGTAGGGGGGCCGGAGGGCACTGAAGCTTTCTTT.

The rearrangement joins TRBV9 to TRBJ2-7; D perhaps matches TRBD1 (6 bases). Germline CDR1 SGDLS, CDR2 YYNGEE. This CDR3 has 16 amino acids. The V end was cut by 0 bases, the J end by 2 bases, with 15 bases between. CDR3 sequence reads: CASSVGMIGTTYEQYF. The CDR3 DNA sequence: TGTGCCAGCAGCGTAGGGATGATCGGGACAACCTACGAGCAGTACTTC.

The chain uses TRBV7-3 and TRBJ2-1; TRBD2 aligns across 10 bases. V was clipped by 4 bases and J by 9 bases; unmatched bases: 9. Germline CDR1 reads SGHTA; CDR2 reads FQGTGA. The CDR3 has 15 amino acids. CDR3 loop: CASSSGAGGAAEQFF. The CDR3 DNA sequence: TGTGCCAGCAGCTCTGGAGCGGGAGGGGCGGCTGAGCAGTTCTTC.

The chain uses TRBV28 and TRBJ2-7; maybe TRBD1 (6 bases). Trimming cost V 4 bases and J 4 bases, with 14 bases left between them. Germline V gene data show CDR1 as MDHEN and CDR2 as SYDVKM. CDR3 size: 14 residues. CDR3 loop: CASSYTGTSYEQYF. The DNA for the CDR3 is TGTGCCAGCAGTTACACCGGGACATCTTACGAGCAGTACTTC.